This entry concerns a single T cell receptor beta chain. The antigen remains undetermined. These data are taken from a study of CD8 T cells in Susac syndrome. After extraction with the RNeasy kit, about 0.5 to 1 ug of the RNA was reverse transcribed using random hexamers. Multiplex PCR with immunoSEQ amplified the TCR beta CDR3 across 54 Vbeta and 13 Jbeta. TCRdb processed the immunoSEQ multiplex PCR reads anew with MiXCR; each CDR3 protein has one entry. The repertoire holds roughly 200,000 distinct CDR3 sequences, with approximately 95% as singletons. General study results and limits: By the study's own acknowledgment, its TCR sequencing and HLA analysis included relatively few individuals.

Germline-derived CDR1 and CDR2 are SEHNR and FQNEAQ (reference sequence). The V gene lost 2 bases and the J gene lost 2 bases, with 13 bases spanning the gap. This CDR3 is built from 16 residues. Healthy donors constituted the control group, matched for age and sex. CD8+ and CD4+ T cells were negatively isolated; TEMRA cells were FACS-enriched. The source material was CD4+ T cells from PBMCs. The chain is built from TRBV7-9 and TRBJ2-1, with D possibly matching TRBD2 (6 bases). The sequence was collected from a human donor in good health. In DNA, the CDR3 is TGTGCCAGCAGCTTACCGGGACTTGATCCCTACAATGAGCAGTTCTTC. This codes for CASSLPGLDPYNEQFF.